One sample yielded the 20 T cell receptor beta chains listed below, sequenced in a study of T cells in Graves' hyperthyroidism and ophthalmopathy. The investigators amplified TCR beta CDR3 regions from RNA transcripts. During a first-round RT-PCR of the TCR CDR3, the HTBI primer set was used. TCRdb redid the calling of the multiplex PCR reads with MiXCR, one entry per CDR3 protein. There are about 570,000 distinct CDR3 sequences in the sample; around 42% occur only once, and under 20% lies in the top ten. The specimen sequenced was peripheral blood or thyroid tissue (not recorded which). These receptors were obtained from an adult woman with Graves' disease, either hyperthyroidism or ophthalmopathy (not recorded which).

V gene TRBV7-9 combines with J gene TRBJ1-2; possible D gene TRBD1, 6 bases. Trimming left V 5 bases short and J 6 bases short, with 13 bases between. This CDR3 contains 13 residues. Germline-derived CDR1 and CDR2 are SEHNR and FQNEAQ (reference sequence). In DNA, the CDR3 is TGTGCCAGCAGCCCTACAGGGAGGCATGGCTACACCTTC. Encoded protein: CASSPTGRHGYTF. Complete variable domain (other parts from reference TRBV7-9 and TRBJ1-2): DTGVSQNPRHKITKRGQNVTFRCDPISEHNRLYWYRQTLGQGPEFLTYFQNEAQLEKSRLLSDRFSAERPKGSFSTLEIQRTEQGDSAMYLCASSPTGRHGYTFGSGTRLTVV.

In its sample, this clonotype was seen a few times. The chain has TRBV29-1 and TRBJ1-1, with no clear D. There are 14 residues in the CDR3. CDR1 SQVTM and CDR2 ANQGSEA come from the germline V gene. Trimming cost V 6 bases and J 1 base, with 15 bases left between them. The CDR3, as DNA: TGCAGCGTCGGAATGCGGGCCAGGAACACTGAAGCTTTCTTT. This encodes CSVGMRARNTEAFF.

The chain carries TRBV7-8 and TRBJ2-2; TRBD1 aligns across 11 bases. CDR1 and CDR2 from the germline V gene are SGHVS and FQNEAQ. Germline trimming cut 3 bases from V and 7 bases from J; bases unmatched to any gene: 13. This CDR3 is built from 18 residues. The CDR3 region has the DNA TGTGCCAGCAGCTTCTCCAGGACAGGGGGCATCTTAGGCGGGGAGCTGTTTTTT. Amino acids: CASSFSRTGGILGGELFF.

The chain is built from TRBV15 and TRBJ1-2, with TRBD1 matching over 7 bases. V gave up 5 bases and J gave up 4 bases; unmatched junction bases: 4. The CDR3 totals 13 residues. Germline V gives CDR1 LNHNV, CDR2 YYDKDF (reference sequence). The CDR3 nucleotides are TGTGCCACCAGCGAGGGGGCGGGCTATGGCTACACCTTC. Its translation is CATSEGAGYGYTF.

The chain recombines TRBV20-1 with TRBJ1-1; no reliable D call. The CDR3 consists of 11 residues. The germline V gene encodes CDR1 DFQATT and CDR2 SNEGSKA (reference sequence). The V end lost 3 bases, the J end lost 8 bases, and 10 bases lay between the germline ends. CDR3 sequence reads: CSARKTVEAFF. The DNA of the CDR3 is TGCAGTGCTAGGAAAACGGTAGAAGCTTTCTTT.

This chain joins TRBV24-1 and TRBJ1-1; TRBD1 might be the D (6 bases). This CDR3 region has 16 residues. Trimming stripped 3 bases from V and 1 base from J, with 14 bases between. CDR1 is KGHDR, CDR2 SFDVKD, per germline. For the CDR3, the DNA is TGTGCCACCAGTGATGGGACAAACCCGCGGAACACTGAAGCTTTCTTT. Translation gives CATSDGTNPRNTEAFF.

The chain recombines TRBV29-1 with TRBJ1-2; D not certain. The CDR3 extends over 13 amino acids. Trimming took off 7 bases at V and 4 bases at J, with 16 bases between the two ends. Germline V gene sequence: CDR1 SQVTM, CDR2 ANQGSEA. For the CDR3, the DNA is TGCAGCGCTGCGGACCCGTCTGGCTATGGCTACACCTTC. Its protein product is CSAADPSGYGYTF.

The J gene is TRBJ2-7, the V gene TRBV2; 8 nucleotides line up with TRBD1. The germline V gene encodes CDR1 SNHLY and CDR2 FYNNEI. The CDR3 has 13 amino acids. V gave up 9 bases and J gave up 1 base; unmatched junction bases: 5. The CDR3 DNA is TGTGCCAGAAGTCGACAGGGGTCCTACGAGCAGTACTTC. Translated, it gives CARSRQGSYEQYF.

The chain uses TRBV6-6 and TRBJ2-5; 7 nucleotides match TRBD1. CDR1 is MNHNY and CDR2 is SVGAGI in the germline V gene (reference sequence). With 3 bases clipped from V and 4 bases from J, the junction kept 5 bases outside the gene matches. The CDR3 has 14 amino acids. The DNA for the CDR3 is TGTGCCAGCAGTTATTGGGGACAGCCAGAGACCCAGTACTTC. It codes for CASSYWGQPETQYF.

The sample holds many counts of this clonotype. The gene calls are TRBV5-1 and TRBJ2-7; 7 bases are shared with TRBD1. The CDR3 has 15 residues. V lost 4 bases, J lost 3 bases, and 10 bases stayed unmatched. Germline CDR1 reads SGHRS; CDR2 reads YFSETQ. As DNA, the CDR3 is TGCGCCAGCAGCAACACCGGGACAGCCCACTACGAGCAGTACTTC. As protein: CASSNTGTAHYEQYF.

This clonotype was counted many times. The chain links TRBV2 to TRBJ1-5; D possibly corresponds to TRBD1 (5 bases). With 6 bases removed from V and 5 bases from J, the gap between germline ends came to 17 bases. The CDR3 has 15 amino acids. Germline assignment: CDR1 SNHLY and CDR2 FYNNEI. The CDR3: CASSAADWGDQPQHF. The CDR3 nucleotides read TGTGCCAGCAGCGCTGCGGACTGGGGGGATCAGCCCCAGCATTTT.

Ten or more counts support this clonotype. The CDR3 nucleotides read TGTGCCATCAGTGAGTCCCGAGGGACTGAAGCTTTCTTT. It codes for CAISESRGTEAFF. V is TRBV10-3 and J is TRBJ1-1; D unclear. The CDR3 totals 13 residues. Trimming left V 0 bases short and J 5 bases short, with 7 bases between. Germline V gene data show CDR1 as ENHRY and CDR2 as SYGVKD.

In this sample, this clonotype turned up many times. CDR3 loop: CASGLSGIGSPLHF. The CDR3 DNA reads TGTGCCAGTGGACTCTCGGGTATCGGTTCACCCCTCCACTTT. The rearrangement joins TRBV19 to TRBJ1-6; D is ambiguous. The CDR3 covers 14 residues. Trimming left V 8 bases short and J 9 bases short, with 17 bases between. From germline, CDR1 is LNHDA and CDR2 SQIVND (reference sequence).

This clonotype was recorded at least ten times. The chain links TRBV6-1 to TRBJ1-1; D is ambiguous. Germline CDR1 MNHNS, CDR2 SASEGT. This CDR3 is built from 16 residues. The germline V and J ends were trimmed by 0 bases and 0 bases, with 11 bases remaining between them. CDR3 in amino acids: CASSEAHHRLNTEAFF. CDR3 coding DNA: TGTGCCAGCAGTGAAGCTCATCACAGACTGAACACTGAAGCTTTCTTT.

This chain uses TRBV7-9 with TRBJ1-6; 7 bases fit TRBD1. Germline V gene lookup returns CDR1 SEHNR and CDR2 FQNEAQ (reference sequence). Trimming took 1 base from V and 12 from J; bases not matched to a gene: 3. This CDR3 spans 13 amino acids. The CDR3 nucleotides read TGTGCCAGCAGCTTAGGACAGGGTGGACCCCTCCACTTT. Amino acid sequence: CASSLGQGGPLHF. The full variable domain, completed using reference TRBV7-9 and TRBJ1-6, is DTGVSQNPRHKITKRGQNVTFRCDPISEHNRLYWYRQTLGQGPEFLTYFQNEAQLEKSRLLSDRFSAERPKGSFSTLEIQRTEQGDSAMYLCASSLGQGGPLHFGNGTRLTVT.

The V call is TRBV7-9, the J call TRBJ1-1; D call uncertain. CDR1 and CDR2 (germline): SEHNR, FQNEAQ (reference sequence). The V gene lost 3 bases and the J gene lost 6 bases, with 11 bases spanning the gap. This CDR3 is 13 amino acids long. For the CDR3, the DNA is TGTGCCAGCAGCTTTCTTGAGGGCGCTGAAGCTTTCTTT. Residues: CASSFLEGAEAFF.

This clonotype has just a few counts. The chain employs TRBV2 and TRBJ1-2; 11 bases map to TRBD1. J was trimmed by 5 bases and V by 2 bases; bases with no gene match: 4. CDR3 length equals 15 residues. Germline lookup yields CDR1 SNHLY and CDR2 FYNNEI. The CDR3: CASSENGQGAYGYTF. CDR3 DNA sequence: TGTGCCAGCAGTGAAAATGGACAGGGGGCTTATGGCTACACCTTC. Full variable domain (rest looked up from reference TRBV2 and TRBJ1-2): EPEVTQTPSHQVTQMGQEVILRCVPISNHLYFYWYRQILGQKVEFLVSFYNNEISEKSEIFDDQFSVERPDGSNFTLKIRSTKLEDSAMYFCASSENGQGAYGYTFGSGTRLTVV.

V gene TRBV2 combines with J gene TRBJ1-1, with D maybe TRBD1 (5 bases). This CDR3 contains 17 residues. The V end lost 4 bases, the J end lost 2 bases, and 20 bases lay between the germline ends. Germline CDR1 reads SNHLY; CDR2 reads FYNNEI. This CDR3 is CASSVSVRGGRNTEAFF. The CDR3 nucleotides read TGTGCCAGCAGTGTATCAGTGCGGGGCGGGAGAAACACTGAAGCTTTCTTT.

The chain employs TRBV29-1 and TRBJ1-1, with 7 bases matching TRBD1. CDR1 is SQVTM, CDR2 ANQGSEA, per germline. The CDR3 extends over 14 amino acids. The J segment lost 4 bases and the V segment lost 6 bases, leaving 11 bases of the junction unmatched. CDR3 sequence: CSVFRGATSTEAFF. CDR3 DNA sequence: TGCAGCGTCTTCAGGGGGGCCACGAGCACTGAAGCTTTCTTT.

Concerning this clonotype itself: One base away lies a much larger clone, so this may be a sequencing read error. The V and J genes are TRBV5-1 and TRBJ2-2; a weak D match, TRBD2 (6 bases). The CDR3 loop spans 16 amino acids. Germline CDR1 and CDR2: SGHRS and YFSETQ. This chain's CDR3 is CASSLEGTPTGGEPFF. The CDR3 DNA is TGCGCCAGCAGCTTGGAGGGGACTCCCACAGGCGGGGAGCCGTTTTTT.